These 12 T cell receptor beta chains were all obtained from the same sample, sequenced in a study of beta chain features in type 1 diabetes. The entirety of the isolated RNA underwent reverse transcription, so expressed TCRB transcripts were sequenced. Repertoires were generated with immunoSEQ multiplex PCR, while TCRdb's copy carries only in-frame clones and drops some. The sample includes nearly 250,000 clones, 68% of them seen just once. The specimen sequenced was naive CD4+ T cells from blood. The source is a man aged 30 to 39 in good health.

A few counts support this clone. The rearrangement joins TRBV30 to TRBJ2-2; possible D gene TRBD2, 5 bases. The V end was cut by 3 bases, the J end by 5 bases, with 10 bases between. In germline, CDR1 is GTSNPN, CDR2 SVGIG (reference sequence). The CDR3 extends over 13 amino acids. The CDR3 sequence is CAWSRGNTGELFF. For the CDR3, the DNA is TGTGCCTGGAGCCGAGGGAATACCGGGGAGCTGTTTTTT.

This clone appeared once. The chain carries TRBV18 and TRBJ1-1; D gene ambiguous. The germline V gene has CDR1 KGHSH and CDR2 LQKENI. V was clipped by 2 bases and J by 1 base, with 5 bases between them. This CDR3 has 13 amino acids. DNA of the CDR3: TGTGCCAGCTCACCAGGGCCGAACACTGAAGCTTTCTTT. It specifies CASSPGPNTEAFF.

CDR3 region: CAWRYRDSYNEQFF. CDR3 coding DNA: TGTGCCTGGAGGTATCGCGACTCCTACAATGAGCAGTTCTTC. V usage is TRBV30 and J usage is TRBJ2-1, with D uncertain. Germline CDR1 GTSNPN, CDR2 SVGIG (reference sequence). This CDR3 is 14 amino acids long. The germline V and J ends were trimmed by 3 bases and 0 bases, with 9 bases remaining between them.

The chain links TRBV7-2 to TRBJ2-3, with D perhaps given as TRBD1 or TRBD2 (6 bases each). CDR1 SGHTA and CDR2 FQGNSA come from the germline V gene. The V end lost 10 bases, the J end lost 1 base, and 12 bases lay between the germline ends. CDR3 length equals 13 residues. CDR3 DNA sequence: TGTGCCACCAGGGGCGGGGGCACAGATACGCAGTATTTT. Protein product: CATRGGGTDTQYF.

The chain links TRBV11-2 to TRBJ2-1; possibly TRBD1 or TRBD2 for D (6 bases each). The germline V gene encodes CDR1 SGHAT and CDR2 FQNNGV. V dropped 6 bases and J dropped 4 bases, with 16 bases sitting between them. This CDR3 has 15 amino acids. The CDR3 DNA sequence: TGTGCCAGCAGTTCTCGGGGGCCGGGGTACAATGAGCAGTTCTTC. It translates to CASSSRGPGYNEQFF.

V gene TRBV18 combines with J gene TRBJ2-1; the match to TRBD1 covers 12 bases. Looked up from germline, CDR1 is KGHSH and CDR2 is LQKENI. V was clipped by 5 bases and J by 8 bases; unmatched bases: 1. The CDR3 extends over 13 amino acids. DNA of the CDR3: TGTGCCAGCTCAGGGACAGGGGGCTATGAGCAGTTCTTC. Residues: CASSGTGGYEQFF.

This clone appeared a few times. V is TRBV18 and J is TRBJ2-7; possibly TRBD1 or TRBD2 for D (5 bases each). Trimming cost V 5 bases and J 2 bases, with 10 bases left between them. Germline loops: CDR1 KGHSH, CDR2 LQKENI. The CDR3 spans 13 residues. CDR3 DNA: TGTGCCAGCTCAGGGACCGTAGCCTACGAGCAGTACTTC. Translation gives CASSGTVAYEQYF. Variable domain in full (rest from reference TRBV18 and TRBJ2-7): NAGVMQNPRHLVRRRGQEARLRCSPMKGHSHVYWYRQLPEEGLKFMVYLQKENIIDESGMPKERFSAEFPKEGPSILRIQQVVRGDSAAYFCASSGTVAYEQYFGPGTRLTVT.

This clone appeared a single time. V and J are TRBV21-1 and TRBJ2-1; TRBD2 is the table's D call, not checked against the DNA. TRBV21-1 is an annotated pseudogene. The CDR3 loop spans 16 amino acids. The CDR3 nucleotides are TGTGCCAGCAGCACGAGGGGGACTAGCTCCTACAATGAGCAGTTCTTC. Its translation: CASSTRGTSSYNEQFF.

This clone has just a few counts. CDR3 in amino acids: CAWSLLRSINEQFF. CDR3 nucleotides: TGTGCCTGGAGCCTACTTAGGAGTATCAATGAGCAGTTCTTC. This rearrangement joins TRBV30 to TRBJ2-1; D remains ambiguous. V was trimmed by 3 bases and J by 6 bases, leaving 15 bases between them. The CDR3 runs to 14 residues. Germline lookup yields CDR1 GTSNPN and CDR2 SVGIG (reference sequence).

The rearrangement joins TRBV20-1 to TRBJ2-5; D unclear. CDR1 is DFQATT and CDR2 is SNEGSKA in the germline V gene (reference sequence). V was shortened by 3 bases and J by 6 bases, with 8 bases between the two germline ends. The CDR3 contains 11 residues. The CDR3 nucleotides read TGCAGTGCTAGTTCAGAGAAGACCCAGTACTTC. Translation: CSASSEKTQYF.

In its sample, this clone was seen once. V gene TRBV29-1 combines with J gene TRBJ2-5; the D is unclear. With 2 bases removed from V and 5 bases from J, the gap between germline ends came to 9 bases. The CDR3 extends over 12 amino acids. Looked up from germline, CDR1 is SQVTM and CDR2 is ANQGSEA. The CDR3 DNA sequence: TGCAGCGTTGAAATTACAGCGGAGACCCAGTACTTC. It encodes CSVEITAETQYF. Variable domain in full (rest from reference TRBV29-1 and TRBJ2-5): SAVISQKPSRDICQRGTSLTIQCQVDSQVTMMFWYRQQPGQSLTLIATANQGSEATYESGFVIDKFPISRPNLTFSTLTVSNMSPEDSSIYLCSVEITAETQYFGPGTRLLVL.

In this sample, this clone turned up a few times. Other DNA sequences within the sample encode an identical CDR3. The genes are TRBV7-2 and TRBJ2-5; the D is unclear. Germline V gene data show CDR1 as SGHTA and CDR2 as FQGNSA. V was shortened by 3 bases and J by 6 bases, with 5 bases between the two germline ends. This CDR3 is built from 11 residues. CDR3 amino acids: CASSFGQTQYF. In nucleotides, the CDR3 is TGTGCCAGCAGCTTCGGTCAGACCCAGTACTTC.